Listed here is a single T cell receptor (beta chain). No antigen is known for it. The sample originates from a study of T cells in localized non-small cell lung cancer. Findings of the study overall: Appearing in adjacent lung were a median roughly 60 of the top 100 tumor clones. Among blood samples, higher T cell density accompanied longer overall survival. Of the tissues analyzed, uninvolved adjacent lung showed maximal T cell clonality, greater than tumor.

The CDR3 consists of 12 residues. Germline CDR1 reads MRHNA; CDR2 reads SNTAGT. V gave up 0 bases and J gave up 7 bases, with 6 bases separating them. Some clones are missing from TCRdb's copy, which holds only in-frame ones; the method was immunoSEQ multiplex PCR. The sample shows 64,000 or so clones, approximately 87% of them seen only once. The receptor was derived from a woman aged 35 to 69 with stage I lung adenocarcinoma. The V and J genes are TRBV6-4 and TRBJ1-2, with D unresolved. This specimen consisted of peripheral blood, obtained before any cancer treatment. The CDR3 protein is CASSDSIGGYTF. CDR3 in DNA: TGTGCCAGCAGTGACTCTATCGGTGGCTACACCTTC.